The 27 T cell receptor beta chains below come from one sample, sequenced in a study of blood T cell repertoires in COVID-19. Sequencing used immunoSEQ multiplex PCR; TCRdb keeps in-frame clones, though not all of them. Here the sample spans approximately 100,000 clones, around 81% being singletons. Specimen: peripheral blood. Receptors were obtained from a man between 60 and 75 years old with acute or convalescent COVID-19.

V is TRBV12-5 and J is TRBJ1-5; 7 positions agree with TRBD1. The germline V gene encodes CDR1 LGHNT and CDR2 FRNRAP. The CDR3 totals 18 residues. With 1 base clipped from V and 0 bases from J, the junction kept 9 bases outside the gene matches. Here the CDR3 reads CASGLGQGSLSSNQPQHF. CDR3 in DNA: TGTGCTAGTGGTTTGGGACAGGGAAGTCTTAGTAGCAATCAGCCCCAGCATTTT.

This chain links TRBV11-2 with TRBJ1-3; D unresolved. Germline loops: CDR1 SGHAT, CDR2 FQNNGV. The CDR3 loop spans 15 amino acids. Trimming shortened V by 1 base and J by 1 base, and 8 bases separated the two germline ends. The CDR3 spells CASSLVSLSGNTIYF. In DNA, the CDR3 is TGTGCCAGCAGCTTAGTTAGTCTTTCTGGAAACACCATATATTTT.

This chain joins TRBV5-4 and TRBJ2-7; 10 bases are shared with TRBD2. V lost 4 bases, J lost 4 bases, and 5 bases stayed unmatched. Germline V gene data show CDR1 as SGHNT and CDR2 as YYREEE (reference sequence). This CDR3 contains 14 residues. In nucleotides, the CDR3 is TGTGCCAGCAGCCTCCAACTAGCGGGATACGAGCAGTACTTC. Translated, it gives CASSLQLAGYEQYF. Variable domain in full (rest from reference TRBV5-4 and TRBJ2-7): ETGVTQSPTHLIKTRGQQVTLRCSSQSGHNTVSWYQQALGQGPQFIFQYYREEENGRGNFPPRFSGLQFPNYSSELNVNALELDDSALYLCASSLQLAGYEQYFGPGTRLTVT.

This chain joins TRBV28 and TRBJ2-7; a possible D gene is TRBD1 (6 bases). Trimming cost V 6 bases and J 2 bases, with 14 bases left between them. This CDR3 contains 14 residues. Germline V gene lookup returns CDR1 MDHEN and CDR2 SYDVKM. The CDR3 nucleotides are TGTGCCAGCAGCGGGGACATAAGAACCTACGAGCAGTACTTC. Its protein is CASSGDIRTYEQYF.

The V gene is TRBV5-5, the J gene TRBJ2-3; D might be TRBD1 (5 bases). Trimming took 1 base from V and 4 from J, leaving 13 bases between them. This CDR3 comprises 15 residues. Germline CDR1 is SGHKS and CDR2 is YYEKEE (reference sequence). The DNA of the CDR3 is TGTGCCAGCAGCTTGTTTGACAGCCGGTCAGATACGCAGTATTTT. Residues: CASSLFDSRSDTQYF. Looking up the rest from reference TRBV5-5 and TRBJ2-3 gives the full variable domain: DAGVTQSPTHLIKTRGQQVTLRCSPISGHKSVSWYQQVLGQGPQFIFQYYEKEERGRGNFPDRFSARQFPNYSSELNVNALLLGDSALYLCASSLFDSRSDTQYFGPGTRLTVL.

The rearrangement joins TRBV3-1 (or the pseudogene TRBV3-2) to TRBJ2-2, with 8 bases identical to TRBD1. J lost 1 base, V lost 5 bases, and 3 bases had no gene match. Germline V gene lookup returns CDR1 LGHDT and CDR2 YNNKEL (reference sequence). This CDR3 region has 15 residues. CDR3 region: CASSAGQENTGELFF. The DNA of the CDR3 is TGTGCCAGCAGCGCGGGACAGGAGAACACCGGGGAGCTGTTTTTT.

The J gene is TRBJ1-3, the V gene TRBV6-5; TRBD1 aligns across 9 bases. The CDR3 length is 14 residues. V gave up 7 bases and J gave up 8 bases; unmatched junction bases: 9. CDR1 is MNHEY and CDR2 is SVGAGI in the germline V gene. CDR3 DNA: TGTGCCAGCACCGAGGGACAGGGAGGTTACACCATATATTTT. It yields the protein CASTEGQGGYTIYF.

This clone was recorded a few times. The chain is built from TRBV24-1 and TRBJ2-7, with 10 bases lining up with TRBD2. Germline-derived CDR1 and CDR2 are KGHDR and SFDVKD. CDR3 length equals 15 residues. The ends lost 5 bases at V and 4 bases at J; junction bases unmatched: 7. CDR3 DNA: TGTGCCACCAGTGCGCTAGCGGGGGAATCATACGAGCAGTACTTC. Amino acid sequence: CATSALAGESYEQYF.

This clone was seen more than once but under ten times. This chain connects TRBV2 to TRBJ1-6; no firm D call. Germline CDR1 is SNHLY and CDR2 is FYNNEI. CDR3 length equals 14 residues. Deletions cut 3 bases from V and 10 bases from J, with 13 bases between. DNA of the CDR3: TGTGCCAGCAGTGAGATGGTTAGGAGCTCACCCCTCCACTTT. It yields the protein CASSEMVRSSPLHF.

This clone was detected only once. The chain couples TRBV6-1 to TRBJ1-2; possibly TRBD1 for D (6 bases). V lost 2 bases and J 3 bases, leaving 22 bases between the germline ends. Germline-derived CDR1 and CDR2 are MNHNS and SASEGT. This CDR3 has 18 amino acids. CDR3 loop: CASSESIVQGPVYYGYTF. DNA of the CDR3: TGTGCCAGCAGTGAATCAATTGTACAGGGCCCTGTTTACTATGGCTACACCTTC.

The V gene is TRBV6-1, the J gene TRBJ1-2; unclear D gene. This CDR3 is 15 amino acids long. Germline CDR1 is MNHNS and CDR2 is SASEGT. Trimming removed 0 bases at V and 8 bases at J, with 16 bases between. CDR3 amino acids: CASSEALRGGEGYTF. CDR3 bases: TGTGCCAGCAGTGAAGCGCTTAGAGGAGGTGAAGGCTACACCTTC.

V gene TRBV6-2 or TRBV6-3 combines with J gene TRBJ2-7; 7 positions match TRBD1. From germline, CDR1 is MNHEY and CDR2 SVGEGT. There are 14 residues in the CDR3. With 2 bases clipped from V and 4 bases from J, the junction kept 5 bases outside the gene matches. CDR3 amino acids: CASSYGWGQYEQYF. The CDR3 nucleotides read TGTGCCAGCAGTTACGGGTGGGGACAGTACGAGCAGTACTTC.

The rearrangement links TRBV19 to TRBJ2-3; a weak D match, TRBD2 (5 bases). The CDR3 runs to 14 residues. Per the germline V gene, CDR1 is LNHDA and CDR2 is SQIVND (reference sequence). V lost 3 bases and J 3 bases, leaving 10 bases between the germline ends. This CDR3 reads CASSIWTGTDTQYF. The CDR3, as DNA: TGTGCCAGTAGTATCTGGACGGGGACAGATACGCAGTATTTT.

The gene calls are TRBV6-1 and TRBJ2-7; TRBD1 matches at 7 bases. Losses at the gene ends were 0 bases for V and 7 bases for J; bases not matched to a gene: 9. There are 15 residues in the CDR3. Per the germline V gene, CDR1 is MNHNS and CDR2 is SASEGT. CDR3 sequence (DNA): TGTGCCAGCAGTGAAGCGTTTCTCTCACAGGGGGAGCAGTACTTC. Translation gives CASSEAFLSQGEQYF.

The rearrangement uses TRBV4-3 and TRBJ2-7; D is ambiguous. Trimming took 0 bases from V and 2 from J, leaving 8 bases between them. Germline-derived CDR1 and CDR2 are LGHNA and YSLEER. The CDR3 is made up of 14 amino acids. The CDR3 nucleotides are TGCGCCAGCAGCCAAGAGCCAGGCCCCTACGAGCAGTACTTC. It specifies CASSQEPGPYEQYF.

CDR3 residues: CASSAGTGAGYTF. The CDR3 DNA is TGCGCCAGCAGCGCGGGGACAGGGGCCGGCTACACCTTC. The chain recombines TRBV5-1 with TRBJ1-2, with TRBD1 identical over 10 bases. Unmatched junction bases numbered 5, after V lost 4 bases and J lost 8 bases. This CDR3 is built from 13 residues. Germline V gene data show CDR1 as SGHRS and CDR2 as YFSETQ.

J is TRBJ2-1 and V is TRBV3-1 (or the pseudogene TRBV3-2), with TRBD2 matching 8 bases. The CDR3 spans 19 residues. After removal of 4 bases from V and 0 bases from J, the junction contained 14 bases not matched to a gene. Germline V gives CDR1 LGHDT, CDR2 YNNKEL (reference sequence). The DNA for the CDR3 is TGTGCCAGCAGCCGGTCCCCTAGCGGGCTAACGAGCTCCTACAATGAGCAGTTCTTC. Amino acids: CASSRSPSGLTSSYNEQFF.

This chain links TRBV6-5 with TRBJ2-1; 8 bases line up with TRBD1. This CDR3 has 15 residues. Trimming took 0 bases from V and 10 from J; bases not matched to a gene: 8. Per germline, CDR1 MNHEY and CDR2 SVGAGI. Here the CDR3 DNA reads TGTGCCAGCAGTTACTCGGGGCAGGGGGCATGGGAGCAGTTCTTC. Encoded protein: CASSYSGQGAWEQFF.

The chain carries TRBV5-1 and TRBJ1-3; 10 bases are a match to TRBD1. J gave up 8 bases and V 3 bases, and 2 bases lay outside the gene matches. The CDR3 sequence is 13 residues long. The germline gives CDR1 SGHRS, CDR2 YFSETQ. The CDR3 DNA reads TGCGCCAGCAGCTGGGACAGGGGAGACACCATATATTTT. Translating gives CASSWDRGDTIYF.

The chain is built from TRBV6-6 and TRBJ1-2; TRBD1 agrees at 7 bases. The CDR3 consists of 14 residues. CDR1 and CDR2 (germline): MNHNY, SVGAGI (reference sequence). Losses at the gene ends were 0 bases for V and 6 bases for J; bases not matched to a gene: 4. The DNA for the CDR3 is TGTGCCAGCAGTTACTCGCCAGGGGGAGATGGCTACACCTTC. The encoded protein is CASSYSPGGDGYTF.

The chain carries TRBV11-2 and TRBJ2-7; D not certain. From germline, CDR1 is SGHAT and CDR2 FQNNGV. V lost 8 bases, J lost 6 bases, and 20 bases lay in between. This CDR3 is built from 14 residues. The CDR3 here is CASEKSRVRGEQYF. The DNA for the CDR3 is TGTGCCAGCGAAAAATCCCGGGTCCGTGGCGAGCAGTACTTC.

The chain is built from TRBV14 and TRBJ1-1, with 8 nucleotides matching TRBD1. CDR1 is SGHDN and CDR2 is FVKESK in the germline V gene. The CDR3 totals 15 residues. The ends lost 2 bases at V and 5 bases at J; junction bases unmatched: 7. DNA of the CDR3: TGTGCCAGCAGCCAACTGGACAGGGAGGGAACTGAAGCTTTCTTT. This translates into CASSQLDREGTEAFF.

In DNA, the CDR3 is TGCGCCAGCAGCCAAGGACACCTCACTGAAGCTTTCTTT. This gives the protein CASSQGHLTEAFF. V usage is TRBV4-3 and J usage is TRBJ1-1; D is undetermined. This CDR3 has 13 residues. The germline CDR1 and CDR2 sequences are LGHNA and YSLEER. V was cut by 1 base and J by 4 bases, with 7 bases left in between.

V and J are TRBV10-2 and TRBJ1-1; possible D gene TRBD1, 6 bases. This CDR3 comprises 14 residues. V was cut by 5 bases and J by 0 bases, with 10 bases left in between. Germline CDR1 and CDR2: WSHSY and SAAADI. The CDR3 DNA sequence: TGCGCCAGCAGTCGGGGGGACATGAACACTGAAGCTTTCTTT. Protein sequence: CASSRGDMNTEAFF.

This chain connects TRBV7-2 to TRBJ2-2, with D tentatively TRBD2 (6 bases). CDR3 length equals 15 residues. Trimming left V 1 base short and J 8 bases short, with 14 bases between. The germline gives CDR1 SGHTA, CDR2 FQGNSA. The CDR3 here is CASSLDSGVTGELFF. The CDR3 DNA is TGTGCCAGCAGCTTAGATTCGGGGGTGACTGGGGAGCTGTTTTTT.

This clone was counted a single time. DNA of the CDR3: TGCAGCGTTCTCTCTGGAAACACCATATATTTT. Amino acids: CSVLSGNTIYF. The chain carries TRBV29-1 and TRBJ1-3; no firm D call. CDR3 size: 11 residues. The V end was cut by 5 bases, the J end by 0 bases, with 2 bases between. Germline lookup yields CDR1 SQVTM and CDR2 ANQGSEA.

This clone was seen more than once but under ten times. The chain employs TRBV7-2 and TRBJ1-3, with TRBD1 matching over 9 bases. Germline V gene lookup returns CDR1 SGHTA and CDR2 FQGNSA. The CDR3 length is 17 residues. V lost 2 bases and J lost 4; bases outside the gene matches: 9. CDR3 DNA sequence: TGTGCCAGCAGCTTAATCCGGGACAGGGTGGGCGGAAACACCATATATTTT. It translates to CASSLIRDRVGGNTIYF.